The 22 T cell receptor beta chains given below trace back to one sample, sequenced in a study of T cell responses to AZD1222 COVID-19 vaccine. Assay used: immunoSEQ multiplex PCR; TCRdb lists only in-frame clones, some missing. The repertoire has fewer than 300,000 clones, approximately 95% of them found once; the top ten carry 0.5% to 0.7%. The source was peripheral blood, collected on day 0 of AZD1222 vaccination. The receptors here all came from an adult in good health.

The genes are TRBV6-2 or TRBV6-3 and TRBJ1-5; D may be TRBD1 (6 bases). V lost 2 bases, J lost 4 bases, and 18 bases lay in between. The V gene's germline CDR1 is MNHEY and CDR2 SVGEGT. CDR3 size: 17 residues. CDR3 residues: CASSYIPRGGWNQPQHF. The CDR3 bases are TGTGCCAGCAGTTACATCCCCCGAGGGGGTTGGAATCAGCCCCAGCATTTT.

This rearrangement joins TRBV7-6 to TRBJ2-7, with D possibly TRBD1 on 6 matching bases. This CDR3 region has 14 residues. V was shortened by 5 bases and J by 5 bases, with 16 bases between the two germline ends. CDR1 and CDR2 (germline): SGHVS, FNYEAQ. The CDR3: CASSLRGVGNEQYF. As DNA, the CDR3 is TGTGCCAGCAGCCTCAGGGGCGTGGGCAACGAGCAGTACTTC.

This clone was seen more than once but under ten times. The chain has TRBV15 and TRBJ1-2, with D possibly being TRBD1 (5 bases). The CDR3 contains 15 residues. V lost 4 bases and J lost 5, with 17 bases in between. Germline CDR1 and CDR2: LNHNV and YYDKDF (reference sequence). CDR3 DNA sequence: TGTGCCACCAGCACAGTCCGGGACGGTCGGTATGGCTACACCTTC. Amino acids: CATSTVRDGRYGYTF.

V gene TRBV5-6 combines with J gene TRBJ2-6; possibly TRBD1 for D (6 bases). The germline V and J ends were trimmed by 1 base and 4 bases, with 9 bases remaining between them. Germline CDR1 reads SGHDT; CDR2 reads YYEEEE. This CDR3 is built from 15 residues. The CDR3 loop reads CASSLTGTGANVLTF. CDR3 bases: TGTGCCAGCAGCTTGACAGGGACCGGGGCCAACGTCCTGACTTTC.

The rearrangement joins TRBV2 to TRBJ1-1; maybe TRBD1 (5 bases). Trimming took off 5 bases at V and 10 bases at J, with 11 bases between the two ends. This CDR3 comprises 11 residues. The V gene's germline CDR1 is SNHLY and CDR2 FYNNEI. The chain's CDR3 is CASSIRRGAFF. The CDR3 DNA reads as TGTGCCAGCAGTATAAGGAGGGGAGCTTTCTTT.

This clone was recorded once. This chain connects TRBV12-3 or TRBV12-4 to TRBJ2-7, with D hard to call. V dropped 4 bases and J dropped 6 bases, with 13 bases sitting between them. The CDR3 consists of 13 residues. The CDR3 coding sequence is TGTGCCAGCAGTTCTCCGGGCTCTCTCGAGCAGTACTTC. Translated, it gives CASSSPGSLEQYF.

V is TRBV19 and J is TRBJ2-7; D tentatively fits TRBD1 or TRBD2 (6 bases each). The ends were cut back, 5 bases at V and 0 bases at J, with 17 bases in the middle. The V gene's germline CDR1 is LNHDA and CDR2 SQIVND (reference sequence). This CDR3 region has 16 residues. CDR3 coding DNA: TGTGCCAGTAGTTCCCGTGGAGGGGGAGGCTCCTACGAGCAGTACTTC. This translates into CASSSRGGGGSYEQYF.

The V and J genes are TRBV21-1 and TRBJ2-1; TRBD2, as called in the table, went unchecked against the DNA. TRBV21-1 is annotated as a pseudogene. CDR3 length: 17 amino acids. In DNA form, the CDR3 reads TGTGCCAGCAGCAAAGGGACTAGCGGGGATACCTACAATGAGCAGTTCTTC. Amino acids: CASSKGTSGDTYNEQFF.

This clone appeared a single time. The same CDR3 is also encoded by other DNA sequences in this sample. The chain uses TRBV28 and TRBJ1-2; no clear D gene. Germline V gene data show CDR1 as MDHEN and CDR2 as SYDVKM. CDR3 size: 12 residues. Trimming stripped 2 bases from V and 5 bases from J, with 6 bases between. CDR3: CASSLREYGYTF. Written as DNA, the CDR3 is TGTGCCAGCAGTTTAAGGGAATATGGCTACACCTTC.

The CDR3: CASSSQLGNEQYF. The CDR3 nucleotides are TGTGCCAGCAGCTCCCAATTGGGGAACGAGCAGTACTTC. The chain carries TRBV5-4 and TRBJ2-7; no definite D call. V lost 3 bases, J lost 5 bases, and 12 bases lay in between. The CDR3 consists of 13 residues. Germline V gene sequence: CDR1 SGHNT, CDR2 YYREEE (reference sequence).

This chain joins TRBV6-5 and TRBJ1-3; D possibly corresponds to TRBD1 (5 bases). This CDR3 comprises 13 residues. Trimming left V 7 bases short and J 1 base short, with 8 bases between. Germline assignment: CDR1 MNHEY and CDR2 SVGAGI. The CDR3 nucleotides read TGTGCCAGCAATTCAGGGTCTGGAAACACCATATATTTT. Its protein is CASNSGSGNTIYF.

The CDR3 spells CASSRDRGYEQYF. In DNA form, the CDR3 reads TGTGCCAGCAGTCGGGACAGGGGTTACGAGCAGTACTTC. The chain has TRBV6-5 and TRBJ2-7, with 10 bases identical to TRBD1. The germline gives CDR1 MNHEY, CDR2 SVGAGI. CDR3 length: 13 residues. With V trimmed by 5 bases and J by 4 bases, 2 bases remained unmatched.

This clone showed up just once. The CDR3 nucleotides read TGTGCCAGCAGCCCCCCCGGTCGGGACACCGGGGAGCTGTTTTTT. This codes for CASSPPGRDTGELFF. This chain joins TRBV28 and TRBJ2-2; D unresolved. Germline CDR1 and CDR2: MDHEN and SYDVKM. Trimming took off 6 bases at V and 3 bases at J, with 14 bases between the two ends. This CDR3 comprises 15 residues.

This rearrangement joins TRBV6-5 to TRBJ2-2, with 11 bases matching TRBD2. The CDR3 has 15 residues. From germline, CDR1 is MNHEY and CDR2 SVGAGI. After removal of 5 bases from V and 5 bases from J, the junction contained 4 bases not matched to a gene. CDR3 loop: CASSRGLAGTGELFF. The CDR3 bases are TGTGCCAGCAGTAGAGGACTAGCGGGTACCGGGGAGCTGTTTTTT.

The DNA for the CDR3 is TGTGCCAGCAGCTTAGCGAGGGCCGGAGAGACCCAGTACTTC. As protein: CASSLARAGETQYF. The chain is built from TRBV7-2 and TRBJ2-5; the D gene is possibly TRBD2 (5 bases). The CDR3 consists of 14 residues. V shed 0 bases and J shed 4 bases, with 9 bases lying between them. Germline V lookup: CDR1 SGHTA, CDR2 FQGNSA.

In its sample, this clone was seen once. The chain has TRBV5-1 and TRBJ2-7, with 12 bases aligning to TRBD2. The V gene end was trimmed by 5 bases and the J gene end by 7 bases; junction bases not matched to a gene: 10. Germline CDR1 and CDR2: SGHRS and YFSETQ. The CDR3 is 15 residues long. CDR3 DNA: TGCGCCAGCAGGTCTAGCGGGAGGGCCTCGGGGGAGCAGTACTTC. Protein product: CASRSSGRASGEQYF. The full variable domain, in which reference TRBV5-1 and TRBJ2-7 provide the parts outside the CDR3, is KAGVTQTPRYLIKTRGQQVTLSCSPISGHRSVSWYQQTPGQGLQFLFEYFSETQRNKGNFPGRFSGRQFSNSRSEMNVSTLELGDSALYLCASRSSGRASGEQYFGPGTRLTVT.

The J gene is TRBJ2-7, the V gene TRBV2, with 9 bases that match TRBD2. The CDR3 consists of 14 residues. The V and J ends lost 8 bases and 4 bases, in that order; junction bases with no gene match: 9. The germline gives CDR1 SNHLY, CDR2 FYNNEI. The CDR3 nucleotides are TGTGCCAGCGAAGAGGCGGGAGGGCGGTACGAGCAGTACTTC. Its protein product is CASEEAGGRYEQYF.

The gene calls are TRBV27 and TRBJ1-5, with D perhaps matching TRBD1 (6 bases). CDR1 MNHEY and CDR2 SMNVEV come from the germline V gene (reference sequence). V dropped 6 bases and J dropped 7 bases, with 13 bases sitting between them. This CDR3 spans 13 amino acids. The CDR3 region has the DNA TGTGCCAGCAGCCCCGGACAGTACCAGCCCCAGCATTTT. Amino acid sequence: CASSPGQYQPQHF.

The chain employs TRBV5-1 and TRBJ2-5, with D uncertain. The CDR3 contains 14 residues. Trimming left V 3 bases short and J 1 base short, with 10 bases between. Germline-derived CDR1 and CDR2 are SGHRS and YFSETQ. The CDR3 coding sequence is TGCGCCAGCAGCTCCACAGACTCCCAAGAGACCCAGTACTTC. It specifies CASSSTDSQETQYF.

The V gene is TRBV15, the J gene TRBJ2-7; D is possibly TRBD1 (5 bases). The CDR3 consists of 14 residues. Trimming took 2 bases from V and 3 from J, leaving 11 bases between them. Germline CDR1 is LNHNV and CDR2 is YYDKDF (reference sequence). CDR3 in amino acids: CATSRLTASYEQYF. CDR3 nucleotide sequence: TGTGCCACCAGCAGATTGACAGCGAGCTACGAGCAGTACTTC.

The chain couples TRBV24-1 to TRBJ2-1; 8 bases map to TRBD2. V shed 8 bases, J shed 4 bases, and the junction held 3 bases outside the gene matches. The CDR3 extends over 13 amino acids. Germline lookup yields CDR1 KGHDR and CDR2 SFDVKD. The DNA of the CDR3 is TGTGCCACCACAGGCGGGGGGTACAATGAGCAGTTCTTC. It specifies CATTGGGYNEQFF.

This chain links TRBV3-1 (or the pseudogene TRBV3-2) with TRBJ2-1; 8 bases agree with TRBD2. Losses at the gene ends were 1 base for V and 9 bases for J; bases not matched to a gene: 5. This CDR3 is built from 14 residues. The germline V gene has CDR1 LGHDT and CDR2 YNNKEL (reference sequence). CDR3 bases: TGTGCCAGCAGCCAAGCAGCGGGAGTCAGTGAGCAGTTCTTC. Amino acids: CASSQAAGVSEQFF.